This T cell receptor (beta chain) was recorded in a study of blood T cell repertoires in COVID-19. On the study more broadly: The United States, Italy and Spain were the sources of the acute and convalescent COVID-19 samples. In each case, the material was cDNA or gDNA derived from T cells, B-cell-depleted T cells, or PBMCs.

The authors' processing: Nucleated cell counts were estimated from reference gene primer amplification. Some clones are missing from TCRdb's copy, which holds only in-frame ones; the method was immunoSEQ multiplex PCR. The V and J calls and clone size come from that table; D and trimming were worked out from the DNA. This sample has roughly 200,000 clones, with more than 70% found just once. Germline V gives CDR1 GTSNPN, CDR2 SVGIG (reference sequence). V shed 1 base and J 5 bases; nucleotides not matched to a gene: 11. The CDR3 length is 17 residues. This clone was detected a few times. The material sequenced was peripheral blood. This clonotype was sampled from a woman aged 40 to 49 who had recovered from COVID-19. This chain links TRBV30 with TRBJ2-2; TRBD2 matches 9 bases. CDR3 amino acids: CAWSGFSAGGLTGELFF. The CDR3 coding sequence is TGTGCCTGGAGTGGATTTTCAGCGGGAGGCCTAACCGGGGAGCTGTTTTTT. Using reference TRBV30 and TRBJ2-2 for the parts outside the CDR3, the full variable domain is SQTIHQWPATLVQPVGSPLSLECTVEGTSNPNLYWYRQAAGRGLQLLFYSVGIGQISSEVPQNLSASRPQDRQFILSSKKLLLSDSGFYLCAWSGFSAGGLTGELFFGEGSRLTVL.